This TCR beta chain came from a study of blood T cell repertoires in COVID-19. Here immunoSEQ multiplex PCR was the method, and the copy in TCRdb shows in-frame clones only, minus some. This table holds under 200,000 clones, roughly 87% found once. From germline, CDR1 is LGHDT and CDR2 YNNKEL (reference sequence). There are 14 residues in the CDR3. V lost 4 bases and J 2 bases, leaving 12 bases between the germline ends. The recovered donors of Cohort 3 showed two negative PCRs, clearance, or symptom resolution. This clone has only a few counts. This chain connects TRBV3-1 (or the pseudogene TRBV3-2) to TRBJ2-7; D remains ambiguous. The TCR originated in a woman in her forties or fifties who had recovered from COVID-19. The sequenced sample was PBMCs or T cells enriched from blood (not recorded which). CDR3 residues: CASSPSTTPYEQYF. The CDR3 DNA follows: TGTGCCAGCAGCCCCTCGACAACCCCCTACGAGCAGTACTTC.